This entry lists 27 T cell receptor beta chains sequenced from one sample in a study of CD8 T cells in Susac syndrome. Random hexamers served to reverse transcribe roughly 0.45 to 1 ug RNA. In TCRdb, the immunoSEQ multiplex PCR reads were re-called with MiXCR into one record per CDR3 protein. The sample carries about 130,000 distinct CDR3 sequences, around 96% recorded once. The sequenced material came from CD4+ T cells from PBMCs. The receptors were gathered from a human donor in good health.

The gene calls are TRBV12-3 or TRBV12-4 and TRBJ2-2; D unresolved. V dropped 7 bases and J dropped 5 bases, with 11 bases sitting between them. The CDR3 sequence is 13 residues long. CDR3 sequence: CASTFMGTGELFF. The DNA for the CDR3 is TGTGCCAGCACCTTCATGGGAACCGGGGAGCTGTTTTTT.

The genes are TRBV5-1 and TRBJ1-2; D possibly corresponds to TRBD1 (5 bases). The V gene's germline CDR1 is SGHRS and CDR2 YFSETQ. The CDR3 spans 15 residues. Trimming pared 5 bases from V and 7 bases from J, leaving 21 bases between. Here the CDR3 reads CASRSNPGGSGGYTF. The DNA for the CDR3 is TGCGCCAGCAGATCCAACCCCGGGGGATCGGGTGGCTACACCTTC.

The chain uses TRBV29-1 and TRBJ1-1, with D uncertain. CDR1 and CDR2 from the germline V gene are SQVTM and ANQGSEA. The ends were cut back, 2 bases at V and 5 bases at J, with 6 bases in the middle. This CDR3 contains 11 residues. The chain's CDR3 is CSVEFGTEAFF. The DNA for the CDR3 is TGCAGCGTTGAATTCGGGACTGAAGCTTTCTTT.

V is TRBV4-3 and J is TRBJ1-3, with D possibly being TRBD1 (6 bases). V was cut by 1 base and J by 3 bases, with 7 bases left in between. The germline V gene encodes CDR1 LGHNA and CDR2 YSLEER. The CDR3 loop spans 14 amino acids. Written as DNA, the CDR3 is TGCGCCAGCAGCCAAGGACAGGATGGAAACACCATATATTTT. The encoded protein is CASSQGQDGNTIYF.

This clonotype appeared a single time. The chain couples TRBV6-6 to TRBJ2-7; D may match TRBD1 or TRBD2 (5 bases each). V dropped 6 bases and J dropped 1 base, with 13 bases sitting between them. This CDR3 has 14 residues. Germline assignment: CDR1 MNHNY and CDR2 SVGAGI (reference sequence). The DNA of the CDR3 is TGTGCCAGCAGGCTACGGGACCATTCCTACGAGCAGTACTTC. Its protein is CASRLRDHSYEQYF.

The chain carries TRBV2 and TRBJ2-5; no firm D call. The germline V gene has CDR1 SNHLY and CDR2 FYNNEI. V shed 4 bases and J shed 0 bases, with 6 bases lying between them. This CDR3 is 13 amino acids long. This chain's CDR3 is CASSGVYQETQYF. DNA for the CDR3: TGTGCCAGCAGTGGGGTTTACCAAGAGACCCAGTACTTC. Full variable domain (rest looked up from reference TRBV2 and TRBJ2-5): EPEVTQTPSHQVTQMGQEVILRCVPISNHLYFYWYRQILGQKVEFLVSFYNNEISEKSEIFDDQFSVERPDGSNFTLKIRSTKLEDSAMYFCASSGVYQETQYFGPGTRLLVL.

V gene TRBV7-2 combines with J gene TRBJ2-5, with 12 bases lining up with TRBD2. Germline V lookup: CDR1 SGHTA, CDR2 FQGNSA. The CDR3 runs 18 residues. The trim removed 1 base at V and 4 bases at J, leaving 10 bases unmatched. This CDR3 reads CASSLGYLAGGPGETQYF. The CDR3 DNA is TGTGCCAGCAGCTTAGGTTACCTAGCGGGAGGGCCTGGAGAGACCCAGTACTTC.

As DNA, the CDR3 is TGTGCCAGCAGTCCCTCTCACTCGTATAGCAATCAGCCCCAGCATTTT. Translating gives CASSPSHSYSNQPQHF. This chain links TRBV6-1 with TRBJ1-5; no firm D call. The V gene lost 5 bases and the J gene lost 0 bases, with 14 bases spanning the gap. The CDR3 length is 16 residues. Per germline, CDR1 MNHNS and CDR2 SASEGT.

This clonotype came up once. The gene calls are TRBV3-1 and TRBJ2-1; 11 bases line up with TRBD1. Trimming cost V 4 bases and J 6 bases; bases outside gene matches: 5. Per the germline V gene, CDR1 is LGHDT and CDR2 is YNNKEL (reference sequence). The CDR3 has 15 residues. The CDR3 DNA is TGTGCCAGCAGCCGAGCGGGGACAGGGGGCAATGAGCAGTTCTTC. The encoded protein is CASSRAGTGGNEQFF.

Here the CDR3 reads CASSSLPTDTQYF. CDR3 sequence (DNA): TGCGCCAGCAGCTCTCTACCCACAGATACGCAGTATTTT. The gene calls are TRBV5-1 and TRBJ2-3, with D hard to call. Between the trimmed V and J ends, which lost 3 bases and 2 bases, there was a span of 7 bases. Germline-derived CDR1 and CDR2 are SGHRS and YFSETQ. The CDR3 is 13 amino acids.

This chain links TRBV5-1 with TRBJ2-7, with TRBD2 matching over 13 bases. With 3 bases clipped from V and 4 bases from J, the junction kept 4 bases outside the gene matches. The germline V gene encodes CDR1 SGHRS and CDR2 YFSETQ. The CDR3 spans 15 residues. The CDR3 is CASSWTSGRRYEQYF. In DNA form, the CDR3 reads TGCGCCAGCAGCTGGACTAGCGGGAGAAGGTACGAGCAGTACTTC.

In this sample, this clonotype turned up once. The junction departs from the called germline gene at one end, perhaps through a read error. The chain combines TRBV4-1 with TRBJ2-6, with a tentative D call TRBD2 (6 bases). This CDR3 has 17 residues. CDR1 is MGHRA and CDR2 is YSYEKL in the germline V gene. The CDR3 protein is CASRQVRESVGANVLTF. The CDR3 nucleotides read TGCGCCAGCAGACAAGTCCGGGAGAGCGTGGGGGCCAACGTCCTGACTTTC.

The chain uses TRBV6-5 and TRBJ2-1; tentative D call: TRBD1 (5 bases). The CDR3 length is 12 residues. CDR1 is MNHEY and CDR2 is SVGAGI in the germline V gene. V was shortened by 7 bases and J by 3 bases, with 7 bases between the two germline ends. Here the CDR3 reads CASTTGYNEQFF. CDR3 bases: TGTGCCAGCACAACAGGCTACAATGAGCAGTTCTTC.

The chain joins TRBV19 to TRBJ2-2; the D is unclear. Germline CDR1 LNHDA, CDR2 SQIVND (reference sequence). V dropped 3 bases and J dropped 6 bases, with 14 bases sitting between them. The CDR3 covers 15 residues. CDR3 in amino acids: CASSIAQQWAGELFF. As DNA, the CDR3 is TGTGCCAGTAGTATCGCCCAGCAGTGGGCCGGGGAGCTGTTTTTT.

V and J are TRBV18 and TRBJ1-4; no definite D call. Germline loops: CDR1 KGHSH, CDR2 LQKENI. This CDR3 is built from 13 residues. The V gene lost 11 bases and the J gene lost 0 bases, with 10 bases spanning the gap. The CDR3 nucleotides read TGTGCCGCTAAAGGAGCAACTAATGAAAAACTGTTTTTT. Its translation is CAAKGATNEKLFF.

The chain is built from TRBV3-1 and TRBJ2-1; TRBD2 matches at 7 bases. The CDR3 is made up of 17 amino acids. Losses at the gene ends were 9 bases for V and 8 bases for J; bases not matched to a gene: 22. CDR1 and CDR2 (germline): LGHDT, YNNKEL (reference sequence). CDR3 residues: CASRANEAGYSIDEQFF. CDR3 DNA: TGTGCCAGTAGGGCTAACGAAGCGGGATACTCTATCGATGAGCAGTTCTTC.

The chain recombines TRBV30 with TRBJ1-1, with TRBD1 as a possible D gene (5 bases). V shed 7 bases and J shed 5 bases, with 14 bases lying between them. The CDR3 length is 12 residues. The germline gives CDR1 GTSNPN, CDR2 SVGIG (reference sequence). CDR3 DNA sequence: TGTGCCTCGCCACGGGGGAAGACTGAAGCTTTCTTT. Translating gives CASPRGKTEAFF.

CDR3 region: CASIRGQQETQYF. The DNA of the CDR3 is TGTGCCAGCATCCGGGGACAGCAAGAGACCCAGTACTTC. The chain carries TRBV6-2 or TRBV6-3 and TRBJ2-5; 7 nucleotides line up with TRBD1. V was pared by 7 bases and J by 2 bases, with 4 bases of the junction left unmatched. The CDR3 spans 13 residues. CDR1 and CDR2 (germline): MNHEY, SVGEGT.

The chain carries TRBV20-1 and TRBJ2-5; TRBD1 agrees at 7 bases. The germline CDR1 and CDR2 sequences are DFQATT and SNEGSKA (reference sequence). The CDR3 loop spans 14 amino acids. J gave up 4 bases and V 0 bases, and 5 bases lay outside the gene matches. The CDR3 spells CSARDIAGGETQYF. The CDR3 DNA sequence: TGCAGTGCTAGAGATATAGCAGGGGGAGAGACCCAGTACTTC.

This chain uses TRBV3-1 with TRBJ2-2; no firm D call. Trimming removed 4 bases from V and 6 bases from J, with 15 bases in between. CDR3 length: 15 residues. Germline V gene data show CDR1 as LGHDT and CDR2 as YNNKEL (reference sequence). The CDR3: CASSPDRRMAGELFF. Written as DNA, the CDR3 is TGTGCCAGCAGCCCAGACCGAAGGATGGCCGGGGAGCTGTTTTTT.

The chain links TRBV29-1 to TRBJ2-5, with 7 bases aligning to TRBD2. The length of the CDR3 is 13 residues. Germline CDR1 is SQVTM and CDR2 is ANQGSEA. The V and J ends lost 6 bases and 4 bases, in that order; junction bases with no gene match: 8. The CDR3 reads CSVQPGGGETQYF. The DNA for the CDR3 is TGCAGCGTCCAACCTGGGGGGGGAGAGACCCAGTACTTC.

The chain combines TRBV4-1 with TRBJ1-1; D ambiguous. The V and J ends lost 3 bases and 4 bases respectively, with 12 bases between them. Germline lookup yields CDR1 MGHRA and CDR2 YSYEKL. This CDR3 spans 14 amino acids. Written as DNA, the CDR3 is TGCGCCAGCAGCCACCCTGGGAGGTCCACTGAAGCTTTCTTT. Translated: CASSHPGRSTEAFF.

The CDR3 region is CASSPLGAKDTQYF. The CDR3 nucleotides read TGTGCCAGCAGCCCTCTCGGGGCGAAAGATACGCAGTATTTT. The genes are TRBV3-1 and TRBJ2-3; either TRBD1 or TRBD2 may fit D (5 bases each). The CDR3 has 14 residues. The germline V and J ends were trimmed by 4 bases and 5 bases, with 13 bases remaining between them. From germline, CDR1 is LGHDT and CDR2 YNNKEL (reference sequence).

The chain uses TRBV3-1 and TRBJ1-1; 7 bases map to TRBD1. The V segment lost 7 bases and the J segment 6 bases; nucleotides outside the gene matches: 5. CDR1 and CDR2 from the germline V gene are LGHDT and YNNKEL (reference sequence). This CDR3 has 12 residues. CDR3 DNA sequence: TGTGCCAGCACCCACAGGGGCGCTGAAGCTTTCTTT. Its protein is CASTHRGAEAFF. Full variable domain (remainder filled in from reference TRBV3-1 and TRBJ1-1): DTAVSQTPKYLVTQMGNDKSIKCEQNLGHDTMYWYKQDSKKFLKIMFSYNNKELIINETVPNRFSPKSPDKAHLNLHINSLELGDSAVYFCASTHRGAEAFFGQGTRLTVV.

Only one count was recorded for this clonotype. The J gene is TRBJ2-1, the V gene TRBV6-6; D perhaps matches TRBD1 (6 bases). The germline V gene has CDR1 MNHNY and CDR2 SVGAGI (reference sequence). Trimming removed 4 bases from V and 10 bases from J, with 14 bases in between. The CDR3 is 13 amino acids. CDR3 DNA sequence: TGTGCCAGCAGTTTTGGGACAAAATGGGAGCAGTTCTTC. Protein product: CASSFGTKWEQFF.

A single count supports this clonotype. V and J are TRBV3-1 and TRBJ1-1; D possibly corresponds to TRBD1 (5 bases). Per germline, CDR1 LGHDT and CDR2 YNNKEL (reference sequence). The CDR3 has 13 amino acids. Trimming stripped 0 bases from V and 4 bases from J, with 6 bases between. CDR3 region: CASSQDQGTEAFF. For the CDR3, the DNA is TGTGCCAGCAGCCAAGATCAGGGCACTGAAGCTTTCTTT.

This chain's CDR3 is CASSPRHIQETQYF. Here the CDR3 DNA reads TGTGCCAGCAGCCCCAGACATATTCAAGAGACCCAGTACTTC. This rearrangement joins TRBV7-9 to TRBJ2-5; D ambiguous. The V gene's germline CDR1 is SEHNR and CDR2 FQNEAQ (reference sequence). Trimming stripped 5 bases from V and 2 bases from J, with 12 bases between. The CDR3 extends over 14 amino acids.